This is a list of T cell receptor beta chains from one sample in a study of beta chain features in type 1 diabetes. The method was immunoSEQ multiplex PCR; TCRdb's version includes in-frame clones alone and lacks a portion of them. The profile shows 900,000 or so clones, about 17% of them singletons. Sequencing was done on a sample of naive CD4+ T cells from blood. The receptors originated from a woman in her late teens or twenties in good health. The CDR3 runs from the conserved cysteine through the conserved F or W. Each record gives: CDR3 length, V gene, J gene, CDR3 protein.

13	TRBV10-2	TRBJ1-5	CATQGARSQPQHF
15	TRBV7-2	TRBJ2-7	CASSLTRTGSYEQYF
15	TRBV28	TRBJ1-2	CASSLTGTGAFGYTF
16	TRBV9	TRBJ2-1	CASSVGTPLVGNEQFF
17	TRBV1	TRBJ2-1	CTSSQTTAGEWDNEQFF
17	TRBV15	TRBJ2-2	CATSDVPGRLLTGELFF
15	TRBV9	TRBJ2-7	CASSVRAGNHYEQYF
13	TRBV2	TRBJ2-5	CASSGLVFETQYF
20	TRBV5-4	TRBJ2-6	CASRSPIPGQGAVGANVLTF
19	TRBV5-4	TRBJ2-6	CASRSNPGQGSSGANVLTF